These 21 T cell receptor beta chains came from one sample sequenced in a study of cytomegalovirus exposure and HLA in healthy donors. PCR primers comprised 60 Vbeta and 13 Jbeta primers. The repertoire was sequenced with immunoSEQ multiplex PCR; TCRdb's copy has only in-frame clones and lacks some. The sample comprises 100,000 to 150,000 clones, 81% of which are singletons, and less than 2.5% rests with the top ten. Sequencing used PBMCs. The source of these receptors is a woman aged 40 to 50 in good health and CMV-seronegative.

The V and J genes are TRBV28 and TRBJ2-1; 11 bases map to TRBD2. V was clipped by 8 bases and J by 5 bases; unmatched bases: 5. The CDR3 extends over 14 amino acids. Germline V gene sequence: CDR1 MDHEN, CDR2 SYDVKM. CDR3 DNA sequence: TGTGCCAGCTCACTAGCGGGAGTGAACAATGAGCAGTTCTTC. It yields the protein CASSLAGVNNEQFF.

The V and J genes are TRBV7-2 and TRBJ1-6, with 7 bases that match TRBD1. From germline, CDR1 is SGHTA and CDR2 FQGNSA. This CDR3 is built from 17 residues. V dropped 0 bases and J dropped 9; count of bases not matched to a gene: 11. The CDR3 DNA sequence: TGTGCCAGCAGCTTAGCTTTCTCTACAAAGGGGGCTTCACCCCTCCACTTT. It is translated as CASSLAFSTKGASPLHF.

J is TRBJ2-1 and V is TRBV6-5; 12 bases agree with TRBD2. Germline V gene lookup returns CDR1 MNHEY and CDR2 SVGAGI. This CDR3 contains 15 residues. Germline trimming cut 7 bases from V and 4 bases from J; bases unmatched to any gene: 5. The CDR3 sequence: CASKPLAGGYNEQFF. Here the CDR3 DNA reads TGTGCCAGCAAACCCCTAGCGGGGGGGTACAATGAGCAGTTCTTC.

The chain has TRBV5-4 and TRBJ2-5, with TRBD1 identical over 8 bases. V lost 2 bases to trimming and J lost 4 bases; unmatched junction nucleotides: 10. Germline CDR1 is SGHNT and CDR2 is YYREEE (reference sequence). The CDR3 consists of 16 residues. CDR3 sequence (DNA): TGTGCCAGCAGCTTAAAAGGGACAGGAGACTCAGAGACCCAGTACTTC. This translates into CASSLKGTGDSETQYF.

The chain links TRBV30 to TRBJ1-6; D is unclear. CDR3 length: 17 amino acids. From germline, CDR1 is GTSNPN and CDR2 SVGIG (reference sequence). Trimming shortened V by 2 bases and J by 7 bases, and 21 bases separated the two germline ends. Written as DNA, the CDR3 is TGTGCCTGGAGTAAGGCCAGGACTCTCGATGGGAATTCACCCCTCCACTTT. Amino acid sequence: CAWSKARTLDGNSPLHF. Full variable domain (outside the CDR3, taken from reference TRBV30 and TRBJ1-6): SQTIHQWPATLVQPVGSPLSLECTVEGTSNPNLYWYRQAAGRGLQLLFYSVGIGQISSEVPQNLSASRPQDRQFILSSKKLLLSDSGFYLCAWSKARTLDGNSPLHFGNGTRLTVT.

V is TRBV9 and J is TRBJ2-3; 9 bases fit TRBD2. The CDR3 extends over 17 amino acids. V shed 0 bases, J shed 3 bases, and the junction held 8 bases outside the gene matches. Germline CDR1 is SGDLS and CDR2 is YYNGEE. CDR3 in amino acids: CASSVVGSGGKTDTQYF. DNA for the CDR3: TGTGCCAGCAGCGTAGTTGGTAGCGGGGGAAAAACAGATACGCAGTATTTT.

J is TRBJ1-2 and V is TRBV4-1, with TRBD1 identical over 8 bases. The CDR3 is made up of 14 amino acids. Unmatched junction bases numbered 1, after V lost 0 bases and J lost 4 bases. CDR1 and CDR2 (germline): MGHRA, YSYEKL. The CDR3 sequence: CASSQDGTGYGYTF. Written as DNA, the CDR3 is TGCGCCAGCAGCCAAGATGGGACAGGCTATGGCTACACCTTC.

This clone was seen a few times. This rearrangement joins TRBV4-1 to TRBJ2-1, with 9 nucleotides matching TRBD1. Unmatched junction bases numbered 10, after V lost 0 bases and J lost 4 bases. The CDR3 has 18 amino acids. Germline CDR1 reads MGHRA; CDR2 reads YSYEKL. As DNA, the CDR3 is TGCGCCAGCAGCCAAGAAATCGTGACAGGGGGGAATTACAATGAGCAGTTCTTC. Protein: CASSQEIVTGGNYNEQFF.

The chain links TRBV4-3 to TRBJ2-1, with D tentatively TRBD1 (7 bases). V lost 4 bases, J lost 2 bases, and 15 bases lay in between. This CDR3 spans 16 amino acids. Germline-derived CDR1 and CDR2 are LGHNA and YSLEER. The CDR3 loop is CASSRLAGQTYNEQFF. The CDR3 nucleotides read TGCGCCAGCAGCCGACTCGCGGGACAGACCTACAATGAGCAGTTCTTC.

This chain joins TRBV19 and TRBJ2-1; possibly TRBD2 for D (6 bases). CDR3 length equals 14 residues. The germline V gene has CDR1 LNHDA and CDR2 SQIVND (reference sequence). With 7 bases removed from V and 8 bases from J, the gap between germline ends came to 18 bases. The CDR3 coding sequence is TGTGCCAGTACCCCTGGGGGGACCATCGATGAGCAGTTCTTC. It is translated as CASTPGGTIDEQFF.

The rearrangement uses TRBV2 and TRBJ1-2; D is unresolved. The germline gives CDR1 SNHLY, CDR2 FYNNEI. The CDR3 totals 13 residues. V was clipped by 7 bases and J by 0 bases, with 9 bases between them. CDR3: CASMGAANYGYTF. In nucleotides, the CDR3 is TGTGCCAGCATGGGAGCAGCTAACTATGGCTACACCTTC.

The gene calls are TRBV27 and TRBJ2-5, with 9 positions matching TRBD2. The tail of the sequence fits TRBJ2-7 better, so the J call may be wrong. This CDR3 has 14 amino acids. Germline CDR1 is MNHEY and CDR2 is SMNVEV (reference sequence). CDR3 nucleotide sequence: TGTGCCAGCGCTGCGGGAGGGGAGATCTACGAGCAGTACTTC. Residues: CASAAGGEIYEQYF.

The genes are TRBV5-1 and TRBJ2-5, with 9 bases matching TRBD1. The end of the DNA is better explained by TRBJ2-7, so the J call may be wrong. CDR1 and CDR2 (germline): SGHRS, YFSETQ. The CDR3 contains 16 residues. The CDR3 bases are TGCGCCAGCAGCTTGGAGAGTGGGACAGGGTCCTACGAGCAGTACTTC. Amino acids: CASSLESGTGSYEQYF.

The CDR3 loop is CAISDPTSGGDEQFF. The CDR3 region has the DNA TGTGCCATCAGTGACCCGACTAGCGGGGGGGATGAGCAGTTCTTC. The chain employs TRBV10-3 and TRBJ2-1; TRBD2 matches 14 bases. Per germline, CDR1 ENHRY and CDR2 SYGVKD. The CDR3 contains 15 residues. V dropped 3 bases and J dropped 8; count of bases not matched to a gene: 3.

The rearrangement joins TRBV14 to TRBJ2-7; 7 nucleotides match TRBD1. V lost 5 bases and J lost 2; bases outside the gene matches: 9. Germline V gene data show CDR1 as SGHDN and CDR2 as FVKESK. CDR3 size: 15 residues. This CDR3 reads CASSSYRQGTYEQYF. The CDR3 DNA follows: TGTGCCAGCAGCAGCTACCGACAGGGAACCTACGAGCAGTACTTC.

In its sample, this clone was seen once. Written as DNA, the CDR3 is TGCGCCAGCAGCCAAGCAGGCTACGAGCAGTACTTC. Its translation is CASSQAGYEQYF. This rearrangement joins TRBV4-1 to TRBJ2-7, with unresolved D. V lost 1 base, J lost 3 bases, and 4 bases lay in between. This CDR3 is 12 amino acids long. Germline loops: CDR1 MGHRA, CDR2 YSYEKL.

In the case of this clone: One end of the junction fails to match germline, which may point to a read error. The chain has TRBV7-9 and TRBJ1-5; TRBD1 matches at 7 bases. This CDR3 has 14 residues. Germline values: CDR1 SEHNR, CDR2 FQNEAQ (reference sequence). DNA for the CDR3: TGTTCCAGCAGCTTGGGACAGTCGAATCAGCCCCAGCATTTT. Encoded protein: CSSSLGQSNQPQHF.

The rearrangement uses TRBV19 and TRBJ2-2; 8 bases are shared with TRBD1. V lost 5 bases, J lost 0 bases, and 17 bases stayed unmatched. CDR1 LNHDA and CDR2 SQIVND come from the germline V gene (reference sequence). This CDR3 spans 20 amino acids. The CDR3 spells CASSAGTGWNIVANTGELFF. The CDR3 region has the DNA TGTGCCAGTAGTGCGGGGACAGGTTGGAACATAGTAGCGAACACCGGGGAGCTGTTTTTT.

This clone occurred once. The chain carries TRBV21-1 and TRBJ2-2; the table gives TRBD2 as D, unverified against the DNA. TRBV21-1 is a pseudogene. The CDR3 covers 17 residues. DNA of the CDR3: TGTGCCAGCAGCAAATTTTACACCGGAGAGAACACCGGGGAGCTGTTTTTT. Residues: CASSKFYTGENTGELFF.

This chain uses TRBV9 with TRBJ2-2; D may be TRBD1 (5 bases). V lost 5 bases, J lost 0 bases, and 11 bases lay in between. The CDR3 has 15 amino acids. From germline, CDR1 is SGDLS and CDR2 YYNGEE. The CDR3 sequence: CASSVIGANTGELFF. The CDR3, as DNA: TGTGCCAGCAGTGTGATAGGGGCGAACACCGGGGAGCTGTTTTTT. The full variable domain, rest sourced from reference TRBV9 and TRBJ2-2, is DSGVTQTPKHLITATGQRVTLRCSPRSGDLSVYWYQQSLDQGLQFLIQYYNGEERAKGNILERFSAQQFPDLHSELNLSSLELGDSALYFCASSVIGANTGELFFGEGSRLTVL.

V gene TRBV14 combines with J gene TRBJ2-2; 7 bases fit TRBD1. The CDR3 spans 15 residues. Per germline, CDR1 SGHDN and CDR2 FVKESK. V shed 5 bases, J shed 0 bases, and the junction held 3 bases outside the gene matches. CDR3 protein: CASSRQGTNTGELFF. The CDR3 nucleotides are TGTGCCAGCAGCAGACAGGGCACGAACACCGGGGAGCTGTTTTTT.